The sequence of this T cell receptor (beta chain) was determined in a study of cytomegalovirus exposure and HLA in healthy donors. Overall study context: A later analysis reported the 120 or so validation repertoires used the same platform as the approximately 660 first-cohort repertoires. Study-level points and caveats: Reports showed the classifier diagnosing cytomegalovirus status with high specificity and sensitivity.

Donors were drawn from the approximately 120-subject validation cohort, separate from the approximately 700-subject first cohort. This clone appeared a few times. What it binds is unknown. This CDR3 is built from 15 residues. The germline gives CDR1 GTSNPN, CDR2 SVGIG (reference sequence). Trimming cost V 1 base and J 2 bases, with 12 bases left between them. The assay was immunoSEQ multiplex PCR, and TCRdb's table has in-frame clones only and misses some. The profile shows about 76,000 clones, roughly 94% of them singletons. This chain joins TRBV30 and TRBJ1-5, with D unclear. The source of this sequence is a woman under 30 in good health and CMV-seropositive. The sequencing sample was made of PBMCs. The CDR3 DNA follows: TGTGCCTGGAGTGCCTCTTATCAGGGCAATCAGCCCCAGCATTTT. It is translated as CAWSASYQGNQPQHF.